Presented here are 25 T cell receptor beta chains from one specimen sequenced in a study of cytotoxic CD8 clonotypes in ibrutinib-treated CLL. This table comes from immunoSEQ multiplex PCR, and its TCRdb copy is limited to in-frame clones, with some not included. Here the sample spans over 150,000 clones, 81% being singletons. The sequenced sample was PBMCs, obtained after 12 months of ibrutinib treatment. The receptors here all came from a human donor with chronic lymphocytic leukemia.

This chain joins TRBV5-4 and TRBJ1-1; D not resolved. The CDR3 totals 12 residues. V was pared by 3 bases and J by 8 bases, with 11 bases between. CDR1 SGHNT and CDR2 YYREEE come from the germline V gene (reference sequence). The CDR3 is CASSYVAGEAFF. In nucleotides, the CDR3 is TGTGCCAGCAGCTATGTTGCGGGGGAAGCTTTCTTT.

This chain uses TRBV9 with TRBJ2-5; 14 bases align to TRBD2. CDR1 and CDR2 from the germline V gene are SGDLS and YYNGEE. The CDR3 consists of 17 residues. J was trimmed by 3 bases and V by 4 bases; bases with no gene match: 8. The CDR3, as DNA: TGTGCCAGCAGCCCCGGGACTAGCGGGAGAAACGAAGAGACCCAGTACTTC. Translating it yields CASSPGTSGRNEETQYF.

The CDR3 nucleotides read TGTGCCAGCAGTTTACCCTCGCAGGGGAGGGCTTTCTTT. As protein: CASSLPSQGRAFF. The chain is built from TRBV28 and TRBJ1-1; perhaps TRBD1 as D (6 bases). The CDR3 has 13 residues. Per the germline V gene, CDR1 is MDHEN and CDR2 is SYDVKM. The V and J ends lost 2 bases and 11 bases respectively, with 15 bases between them.

CDR3 sequence (DNA): TGTGCCAGCATCCCGGGCTGGGGCGACTATAATTCACCCCTCCACTTT. Its protein is CASIPGWGDYNSPLHF. This chain links TRBV28 with TRBJ1-6; D is perhaps TRBD1 (5 bases). The CDR3 is made up of 16 amino acids. CDR1 is MDHEN and CDR2 is SYDVKM in the germline V gene. The V and J ends lost 7 bases and 3 bases respectively, with 16 bases between them.

The CDR3 coding sequence is TGTGCCAGTAGACTTAGTTGGGACAACTCCTACGAGCAGTACTTC. The encoded protein is CASRLSWDNSYEQYF. V is TRBV19 and J is TRBJ2-7, with D maybe TRBD1 (6 bases). CDR1 LNHDA and CDR2 SQIVND come from the germline V gene (reference sequence). This CDR3 is built from 15 residues. V lost 6 bases and J lost 0, with 15 bases in between.

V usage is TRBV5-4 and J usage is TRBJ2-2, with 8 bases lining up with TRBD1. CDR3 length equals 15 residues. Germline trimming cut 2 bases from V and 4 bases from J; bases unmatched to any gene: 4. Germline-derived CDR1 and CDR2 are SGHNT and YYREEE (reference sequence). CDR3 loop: CASSFQGARTGELFF. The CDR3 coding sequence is TGTGCCAGCAGCTTCCAGGGGGCCCGCACCGGGGAGCTGTTTTTT.

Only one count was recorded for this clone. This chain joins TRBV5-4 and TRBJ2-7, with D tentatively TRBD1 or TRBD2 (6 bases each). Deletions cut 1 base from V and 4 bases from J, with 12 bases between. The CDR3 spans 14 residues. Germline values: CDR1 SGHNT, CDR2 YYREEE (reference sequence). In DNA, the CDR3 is TGTGCCAGCAGCTTGAGGGGGGCGAAGTACGAGCAGTACTTC. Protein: CASSLRGAKYEQYF.

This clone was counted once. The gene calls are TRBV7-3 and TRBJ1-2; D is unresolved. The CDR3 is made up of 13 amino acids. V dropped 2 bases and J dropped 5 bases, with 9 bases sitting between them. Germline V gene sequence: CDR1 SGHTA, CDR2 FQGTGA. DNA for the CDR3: TGTGCCAGCAGCTTAGCAACCTTGTATGGCTACACCTTC. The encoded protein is CASSLATLYGYTF. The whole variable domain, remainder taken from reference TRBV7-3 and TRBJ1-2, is GAGVSQTPSNKVTEKGKYVELRCDPISGHTALYWYRQSLGQGPEFLIYFQGTGAADDSGLPNDRFFAVRPEGSVSTLKIQRTERGDSAVYLCASSLATLYGYTFGSGTRLTVV.

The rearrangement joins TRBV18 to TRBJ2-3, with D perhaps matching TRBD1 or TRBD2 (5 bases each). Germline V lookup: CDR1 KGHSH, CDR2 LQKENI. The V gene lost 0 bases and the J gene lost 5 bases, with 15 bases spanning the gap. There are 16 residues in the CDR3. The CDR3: CASSPPGPERKDTQYF. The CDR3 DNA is TGTGCCAGCTCACCACCGGGACCGGAAAGGAAAGATACGCAGTATTTT.

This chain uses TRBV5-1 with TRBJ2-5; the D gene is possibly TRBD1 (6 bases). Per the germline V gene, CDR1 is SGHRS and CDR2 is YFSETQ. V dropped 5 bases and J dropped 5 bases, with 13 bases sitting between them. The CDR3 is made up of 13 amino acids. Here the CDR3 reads CASRQGRAETQYF. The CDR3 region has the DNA TGCGCCAGCAGACAGGGTAGGGCGGAGACCCAGTACTTC.

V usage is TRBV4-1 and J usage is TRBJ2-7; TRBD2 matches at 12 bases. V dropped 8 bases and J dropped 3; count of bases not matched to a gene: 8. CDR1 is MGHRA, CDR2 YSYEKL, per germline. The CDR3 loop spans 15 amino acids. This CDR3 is CASAVGLAGIYEQYF. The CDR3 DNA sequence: TGCGCCAGCGCCGTCGGACTAGCGGGAATCTACGAGCAGTACTTC.

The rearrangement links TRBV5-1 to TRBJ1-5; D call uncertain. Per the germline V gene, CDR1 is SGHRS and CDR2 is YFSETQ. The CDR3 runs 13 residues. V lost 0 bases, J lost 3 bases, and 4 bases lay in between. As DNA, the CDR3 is TGCGCCAGCAGCTTGGGGCTCAATCAGCCCCAGCATTTT. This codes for CASSLGLNQPQHF.

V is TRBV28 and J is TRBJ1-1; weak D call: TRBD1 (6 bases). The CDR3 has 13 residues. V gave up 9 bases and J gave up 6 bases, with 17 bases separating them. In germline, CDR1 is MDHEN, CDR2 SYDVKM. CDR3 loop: CASSGTNLAEAFF. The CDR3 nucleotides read TGTGCCAGTTCCGGGACAAATCTCGCTGAAGCTTTCTTT.

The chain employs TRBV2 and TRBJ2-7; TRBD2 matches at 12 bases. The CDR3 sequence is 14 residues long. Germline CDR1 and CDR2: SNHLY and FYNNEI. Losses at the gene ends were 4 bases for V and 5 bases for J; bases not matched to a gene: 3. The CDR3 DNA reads TGTGCCAGCAGTGGACTAGCGGGAGCCGACGAGCAGTACTTC. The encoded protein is CASSGLAGADEQYF.

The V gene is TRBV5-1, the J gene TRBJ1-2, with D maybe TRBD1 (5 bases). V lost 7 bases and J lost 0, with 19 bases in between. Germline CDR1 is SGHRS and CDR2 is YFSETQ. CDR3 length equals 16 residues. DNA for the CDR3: TGCGCCAGCCTCCCCGCAGCAGGGACTACTAACTATGGCTACACCTTC. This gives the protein CASLPAAGTTNYGYTF.

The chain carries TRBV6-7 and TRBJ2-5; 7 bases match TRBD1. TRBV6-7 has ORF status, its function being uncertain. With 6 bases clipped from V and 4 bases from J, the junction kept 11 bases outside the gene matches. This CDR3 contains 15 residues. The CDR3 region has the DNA TGTGCCAGCAGACTACAGACAGGGAGTACAGAGACCCAGTACTTC. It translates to CASRLQTGSTETQYF.

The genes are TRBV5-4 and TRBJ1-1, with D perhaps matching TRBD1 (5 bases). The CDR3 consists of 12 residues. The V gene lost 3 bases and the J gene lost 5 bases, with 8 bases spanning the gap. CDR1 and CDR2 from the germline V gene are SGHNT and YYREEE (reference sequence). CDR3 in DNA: TGTGCCAGCAGCTGGGGACGTACTGAAGCTTTCTTT. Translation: CASSWGRTEAFF. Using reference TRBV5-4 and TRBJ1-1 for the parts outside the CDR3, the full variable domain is ETGVTQSPTHLIKTRGQQVTLRCSSQSGHNTVSWYQQALGQGPQFIFQYYREEENGRGNFPPRFSGLQFPNYSSELNVNALELDDSALYLCASSWGRTEAFFGQGTRLTVV.

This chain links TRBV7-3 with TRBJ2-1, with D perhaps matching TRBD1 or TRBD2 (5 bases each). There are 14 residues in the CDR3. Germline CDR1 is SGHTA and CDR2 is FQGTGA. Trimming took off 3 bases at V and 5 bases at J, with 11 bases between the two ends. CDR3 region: CASSFGDANNEQFF. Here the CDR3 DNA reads TGTGCCAGCAGCTTTGGGGACGCGAACAATGAGCAGTTCTTC.

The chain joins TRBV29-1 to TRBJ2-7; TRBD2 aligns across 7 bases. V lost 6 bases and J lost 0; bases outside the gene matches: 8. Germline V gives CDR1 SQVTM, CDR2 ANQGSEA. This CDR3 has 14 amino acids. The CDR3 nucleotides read TGCAGCGTCGTACTAGCGACCCGCTCCTACGAGCAGTACTTC. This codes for CSVVLATRSYEQYF.

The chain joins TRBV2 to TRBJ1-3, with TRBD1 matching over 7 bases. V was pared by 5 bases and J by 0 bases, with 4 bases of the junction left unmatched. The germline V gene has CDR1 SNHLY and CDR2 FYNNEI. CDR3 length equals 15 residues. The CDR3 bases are TGTGCCAGCAGTAAGGGACAGCTCTCTGGAAACACCATATATTTT. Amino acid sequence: CASSKGQLSGNTIYF.

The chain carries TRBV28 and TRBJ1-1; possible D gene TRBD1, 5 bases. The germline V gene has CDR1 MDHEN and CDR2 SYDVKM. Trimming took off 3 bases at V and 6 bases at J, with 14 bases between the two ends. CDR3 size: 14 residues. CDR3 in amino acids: CASSFQREGPEAFF. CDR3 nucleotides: TGTGCCAGCAGTTTTCAGAGGGAGGGGCCTGAAGCTTTCTTT.

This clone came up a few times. CDR3 region: CASSLVPENTEAFF. The CDR3, as DNA: TGCGCCAGCAGCTTGGTTCCAGAGAACACTGAAGCTTTCTTT. The rearrangement uses TRBV5-1 and TRBJ1-1; D gene ambiguous. The CDR3 runs 14 residues. Trimming removed 0 bases from V and 1 base from J, with 7 bases in between. The germline CDR1 and CDR2 sequences are SGHRS and YFSETQ.

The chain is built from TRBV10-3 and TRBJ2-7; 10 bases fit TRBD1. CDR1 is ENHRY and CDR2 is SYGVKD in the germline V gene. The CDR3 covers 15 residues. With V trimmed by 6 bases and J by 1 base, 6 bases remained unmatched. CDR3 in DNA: TGTGCCATCAGCCTCCGGGACAGGGGTTCCTACGAGCAGTACTTC. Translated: CAISLRDRGSYEQYF.

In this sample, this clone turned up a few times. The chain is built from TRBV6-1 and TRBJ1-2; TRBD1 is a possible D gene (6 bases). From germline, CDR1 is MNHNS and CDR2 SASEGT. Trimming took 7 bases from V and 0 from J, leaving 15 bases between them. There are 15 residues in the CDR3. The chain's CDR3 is CASTPDRKANYGYTF. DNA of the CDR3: TGTGCCAGCACTCCCGACAGGAAAGCTAACTATGGCTACACCTTC.

The CDR3 bases are TGCGCCAGCAGCTTGGGACTAGCGGGTGCCGGCGAGCAGTACTTC. Residues: CASSLGLAGAGEQYF. The chain joins TRBV5-1 to TRBJ2-7; 10 bases map to TRBD2. Germline-derived CDR1 and CDR2 are SGHRS and YFSETQ. The CDR3 runs 15 residues. The ends lost 0 bases at V and 6 bases at J; junction bases unmatched: 6.